What follows are 20 T cell receptor beta chains derived from one specimen sequenced in a study of OX40 agonist ivuxolimab in advanced cancers. Produced via immunoSEQ multiplex PCR; TCRdb's table is partial and in-frame only. The sample gives 60,000 or so clones, about nine tenths of which show up once; 5% to 5.5% is in the top ten. This sample comprised CD4+ or CD8+ T cells sorted from blood, obtained in a trial of the OX40 agonist ivuxolimab. The receptors stem from an adult with an advanced solid tumor such as melanoma, head and neck, liver or kidney cancer.

CDR3 sequence (DNA): TGCGCCAGCAGCTTGAGGAGCTTAGCTAACTATGGCTACACCTTC. Its translation: CASSLRSLANYGYTF. The chain uses TRBV5-1 and TRBJ1-2; D is undetermined. Germline V gene lookup returns CDR1 SGHRS and CDR2 YFSETQ. This CDR3 is built from 15 residues. Trimming cost V 1 base and J 0 bases, with 10 bases left between them.

This clone was seen a single time. The chain is built from TRBV29-1 and TRBJ2-5; D might be TRBD2 (6 bases). The V end was cut by 7 bases, the J end by 5 bases, with 14 bases between. This CDR3 region has 12 residues. The germline CDR1 and CDR2 sequences are SQVTM and ANQGSEA. The CDR3 protein is CSATRGGETQYF. In nucleotides, the CDR3 is TGCAGCGCCACGCGGGGTGGTGAGACCCAGTACTTC.

The rearrangement links TRBV10-3 to TRBJ2-3; the match to TRBD2 covers 11 bases. Germline loops: CDR1 ENHRY, CDR2 SYGVKD. This CDR3 spans 13 amino acids. The ends lost 10 bases at V and 6 bases at J; junction bases unmatched: 6. The CDR3 region has the DNA TGTGCCACCGGACTAGCGGGTACGGATACGCAGTATTTT. Translation gives CATGLAGTDTQYF.

V and J are TRBV28 and TRBJ1-2, with 7 bases identical to TRBD1. CDR1 and CDR2 (germline): MDHEN, SYDVKM. V dropped 11 bases and J dropped 7; count of bases not matched to a gene: 10. This CDR3 comprises 12 residues. The CDR3 region has the DNA TGTGCCGGGACCAGGGGGAACGGTGGCTACACCTTC. It encodes CAGTRGNGGYTF.

The V and J genes are TRBV5-1 and TRBJ1-1; D might be TRBD1 (5 bases). Trimming shortened V by 4 bases and J by 6 bases, and 19 bases separated the two germline ends. The CDR3 covers 15 residues. Per germline, CDR1 SGHRS and CDR2 YFSETQ. The CDR3 loop reads CASSPVVAGRPEAFF. CDR3 DNA sequence: TGCGCCAGCAGCCCGGTCGTGGCAGGGCGGCCTGAAGCTTTCTTT. Together with reference TRBV5-1 and TRBJ1-1, the CDR3 gives the full variable domain: KAGVTQTPRYLIKTRGQQVTLSCSPISGHRSVSWYQQTPGQGLQFLFEYFSETQRNKGNFPGRFSGRQFSNSRSEMNVSTLELGDSALYLCASSPVVAGRPEAFFGQGTRLTVV.

The chain carries TRBV15 and TRBJ1-5; D may be TRBD1 (5 bases). The CDR3 is 14 residues long. Deletions cut 1 base from V and 6 bases from J, with 10 bases between. CDR1 and CDR2 (germline): LNHNV, YYDKDF (reference sequence). This chain's CDR3 is CATSRGGEGQPQHF. The CDR3 coding sequence is TGTGCCACCAGCAGAGGGGGCGAGGGTCAGCCCCAGCATTTT.

This rearrangement joins TRBV19 to TRBJ2-2, with D unclear. The V gene's germline CDR1 is LNHDA and CDR2 SQIVND (reference sequence). The V gene lost 3 bases and the J gene lost 5 bases, with 7 bases spanning the gap. CDR3 length: 13 amino acids. The CDR3 reads CASSIPTTGELFF. Written as DNA, the CDR3 is TGTGCCAGTAGTATTCCCACGACCGGGGAGCTGTTTTTT.

The rearrangement links TRBV7-8 to TRBJ1-5; 11 positions agree with TRBD1. Germline-derived CDR1 and CDR2 are SGHVS and FQNEAQ. This CDR3 region has 16 residues. V gave up 5 bases and J gave up 6 bases; unmatched junction bases: 9. The DNA for the CDR3 is TGTGCCAGCAGCCAAAATCCCGGGACAGGGGGTCAGCCCCAGCATTTT. Translated: CASSQNPGTGGQPQHF.

The V gene is TRBV5-1, the J gene TRBJ2-1; D ambiguous. The CDR3 loop spans 16 amino acids. Germline V lookup: CDR1 SGHRS, CDR2 YFSETQ. The V end was cut by 0 bases, the J end by 7 bases, with 17 bases between. CDR3 residues: CASSLARIYGLNEQFF. The CDR3 DNA sequence: TGCGCCAGCAGCTTGGCCCGGATTTACGGGTTGAATGAGCAGTTCTTC.

The chain carries TRBV9 and TRBJ2-1; 15 nucleotides agree with TRBD2. In germline, CDR1 is SGDLS, CDR2 YYNGEE. V lost 0 bases to trimming and J lost 8 bases; unmatched junction nucleotides: 9. The CDR3 loop spans 18 amino acids. The chain's CDR3 is CASSVDLRTSGRVDEQFF. The CDR3 nucleotides are TGTGCCAGCAGCGTAGATTTGCGGACTAGCGGGAGGGTAGATGAGCAGTTCTTC.

The J gene is TRBJ1-3, the V gene TRBV18; no firm D call. The CDR3 is made up of 14 amino acids. Trimming shortened V by 3 bases and J by 7 bases, and 13 bases separated the two germline ends. In germline, CDR1 is KGHSH, CDR2 LQKENI. DNA of the CDR3: TGTGCCAGCTCACCGGACCTCGCTACGAACACCATATATTTT. This gives the protein CASSPDLATNTIYF. Together with reference TRBV18 and TRBJ1-3, the CDR3 gives the full variable domain: NAGVMQNPRHLVRRRGQEARLRCSPMKGHSHVYWYRQLPEEGLKFMVYLQKENIIDESGMPKERFSAEFPKEGPSILRIQQVVRGDSAAYFCASSPDLATNTIYFGEGSWLTVV.

The rearrangement joins TRBV30 to TRBJ2-7, with D perhaps TRBD2 (6 bases). Looked up from germline, CDR1 is GTSNPN and CDR2 is SVGIG (reference sequence). The CDR3 consists of 13 residues. V gave up 5 bases and J gave up 2 bases, with 13 bases separating them. For the CDR3, the DNA is TGTGCCTGGGGAGGGACGCCGACCTACGAGCAGTACTTC. Its translation: CAWGGTPTYEQYF. The complete variable domain, with remaining parts taken from reference TRBV30 and TRBJ2-7, reads SQTIHQWPATLVQPVGSPLSLECTVEGTSNPNLYWYRQAAGRGLQLLFYSVGIGQISSEVPQNLSASRPQDRQFILSSKKLLLSDSGFYLCAWGGTPTYEQYFGPGTRLTVT.

The chain uses TRBV7-2 and TRBJ2-1; 9 bases fit TRBD2. Germline V gives CDR1 SGHTA, CDR2 FQGNSA. The CDR3 runs to 14 residues. The V gene end was trimmed by 2 bases and the J gene end by 8 bases; junction bases not matched to a gene: 4. The CDR3 loop is CASSLSIAGDEQFF. CDR3 bases: TGTGCCAGCAGCTTATCAATAGCGGGAGATGAGCAGTTCTTC.

This clone was seen only once. Other DNA variants within this sample encode the same CDR3. V usage is TRBV30 and J usage is TRBJ2-7; D is possibly TRBD2 (6 bases). The CDR3 covers 15 residues. The germline V and J ends were trimmed by 0 bases and 3 bases, with 15 bases remaining between them. CDR1 is GTSNPN, CDR2 SVGIG, per germline (reference sequence). Here the CDR3 DNA reads TGTGCCTGGAGTGTGAGGAGGGGCTTGTACTACGAGCAGTACTTC. It codes for CAWSVRRGLYYEQYF.

The chain uses TRBV19 and TRBJ2-3; D may be TRBD2 (6 bases). Trimming left V 7 bases short and J 0 bases short, with 14 bases between. This CDR3 is 15 amino acids long. Germline V gene data show CDR1 as LNHDA and CDR2 as SQIVND (reference sequence). The CDR3 loop is CASKETSWSTDTQYF. In DNA, the CDR3 is TGTGCCAGTAAGGAGACTAGTTGGAGCACAGATACGCAGTATTTT.

The V gene is TRBV30, the J gene TRBJ1-5, with D uncertain. The CDR3 is made up of 13 amino acids. Germline V gene lookup returns CDR1 GTSNPN and CDR2 SVGIG (reference sequence). Trimming shortened V by 2 bases and J by 0 bases, and 5 bases separated the two germline ends. CDR3 residues: CAWSRDSNQPQHF. DNA of the CDR3: TGTGCCTGGAGTAGAGATAGCAATCAGCCCCAGCATTTT.

V and J are TRBV28 and TRBJ2-5; weak D call: TRBD2 (5 bases). The CDR3 totals 15 residues. CDR1 and CDR2 from the germline V gene are MDHEN and SYDVKM. The V and J ends lost 2 bases and 2 bases respectively, with 12 bases between them. The DNA of the CDR3 is TGTGCCAGCAGTTTAGGCGGGTCGGAACAAGAGACCCAGTACTTC. Residues: CASSLGGSEQETQYF.

This clone was recorded once. This chain uses TRBV28 with TRBJ1-4; D remains unclear. CDR3 length: 17 amino acids. Germline CDR1 reads MDHEN; CDR2 reads SYDVKM. V was trimmed by 4 bases and J by 1 base, leaving 16 bases between them. The CDR3 region has the DNA TGTGCCAGCAGTTCCTTAAGGGCAGTACTAACTAATGAAAAACTGTTTTTT. It encodes CASSSLRAVLTNEKLFF. The full variable domain, in which reference TRBV28 and TRBJ1-4 provide the parts outside the CDR3, is DVKVTQSSRYLVKRTGEKVFLECVQDMDHENMFWYRQDPGLGLRLIYFSYDVKMKEKGDIPEGYSVSREKKERFSLILESASTNQTSMYLCASSSLRAVLTNEKLFFGSGTQLSVL.

This clone was seen more than once but under ten times. The gene calls are TRBV29-1 and TRBJ1-1; no clear D. Trimming removed 4 bases from V and 1 base from J, with 7 bases in between. The V gene's germline CDR1 is SQVTM and CDR2 ANQGSEA. The CDR3 covers 12 residues. The CDR3 DNA follows: TGCAGCGTTGGTTCAGCGAACACTGAAGCTTTCTTT. As protein: CSVGSANTEAFF.

The CDR3, as DNA: TGTGCCAGTAGTGGACAGGGTAGTGGAGATACGCAGTATTTT. Translating it yields CASSGQGSGDTQYF. This chain uses TRBV19 with TRBJ2-3; 8 nucleotides align to TRBD1. V lost 5 bases to trimming and J lost 5 bases; unmatched junction nucleotides: 6. Germline V gene data show CDR1 as LNHDA and CDR2 as SQIVND (reference sequence). The CDR3 covers 14 residues. Drawing the rest from reference TRBV19 and TRBJ2-3, the complete variable domain is DGGITQSPKYLFRKEGQNVTLSCEQNLNHDAMYWYRQDPGQGLRLIYYSQIVNDFQKGDIAEGYSVSREKKESFPLTVTSAQKNPTAFYLCASSGQGSGDTQYFGPGTRLTVL.